This T cell receptor (beta chain) was observed in a study of cytomegalovirus exposure and HLA in healthy donors. Only a few counts were recorded for this clone. Its antigen is not identified. Use of 60 Vbeta and 13 Jbeta primers characterized the PCR. This table comes from immunoSEQ multiplex PCR, and its TCRdb copy is limited to in-frame clones, with some not included. The sample yields 110,000 or so clones, 60% to 80% seen once. Findings and limits, study-wide: The productive fraction for most TCR beta V segments was about 87% or about 30% in an earlier analysis. The listing of roughly 160 TCR beta chains classed them as cytomegalovirus-associated. TRBV6-2, TRBV6-3 and other indistinguishable V segments were excluded.

V was shortened by 3 bases and J by 1 base, with 14 bases between the two germline ends. The CDR3 contains 17 residues. Germline V gene data show CDR1 as SGHNT and CDR2 as YYREEE (reference sequence). The chain links TRBV5-4 to TRBJ1-6; D gene uncertain. The sequence derives from a woman between 25 and 40 years old in good health and CMV-seropositive. Sequences were obtained from PBMCs. The CDR3 is CASSSGNAGSYNSPLHF. CDR3 DNA: TGTGCCAGCAGCTCCGGAAATGCAGGTTCCTATAATTCACCCCTCCACTTT. The variable domain in full, completed from reference TRBV5-4 and TRBJ1-6, reads ETGVTQSPTHLIKTRGQQVTLRCSSQSGHNTVSWYQQALGQGPQFIFQYYREEENGRGNFPPRFSGLQFPNYSSELNVNALELDDSALYLCASSSGNAGSYNSPLHFGNGTRLTVT.